This TCR beta chain was sequenced in a study of T cells in narcolepsy. Study-level background: Enrolled donors included narcolepsy type 1 or type 2 patients and healthy controls.

This clone has a single count. Its cognate antigen is unknown. Only in-frame clones appear in the TCRdb table, and some are missing; sequencing was by immunoSEQ multiplex PCR. The table records 13,000 or so clones, roughly nine tenths of them present only once. Overall study findings and caveats: Reportedly, autoreactive clonotypes were serially detected in patients' blood but not controls'.

This CDR3 has 16 amino acids. Germline V gives CDR1 MGHDK, CDR2 SYGVNS. The ends were cut back, 5 bases at V and 0 bases at J, with 14 bases in the middle. Sequenced: CD45RA- memory CD4+ T cells from PBMCs. The chain employs TRBV25-1 and TRBJ1-3; no definite D call. The receptor was derived from a human donor with narcolepsy. The CDR3 DNA is TGTGCCAGCAGTACCGGTGGAGTTATCTCTGGAAACACCATATATTTT. Translating gives CASSTGGVISGNTIYF. The full variable domain, rest sourced from reference TRBV25-1 and TRBJ1-3, is EADIYQTPRYLVIGTGKKITLECSQTMGHDKMYWYQQDPGMELHLIHYSYGVNSTEKGDLSSESTVSRIRTEHFPLTLESARPSHTSQYLCASSTGGVISGNTIYFGEGSWLTVV.